This T cell receptor (beta chain) was recorded in a study of cytomegalovirus exposure and HLA in healthy donors. Regarding the study as a whole: In vitro checks showed that a few CMV-associated chains really do target CMV antigens.

In regard to this clone: Its antigen remains unidentified.

Each donor's status was that of a healthy bone marrow donor. Primers for the PCR totalled 60 Vbeta and 13 Jbeta. Using immunoSEQ multiplex PCR, the repertoire was profiled, and TCRdb retains in-frame clones only, with some absent. The sample carries approximately 100,000 clones, more than 65% recorded once. The receptor comes from a woman aged 18-35 years in good health and CMV-seropositive. Input material: PBMCs.

CDR3 loop: CASTDGTSGAYEQYF. The CDR3, as DNA: TGTGCCAGCACCGACGGGACTAGCGGGGCCTACGAGCAGTACTTC. J is TRBJ2-7 and V is TRBV28, with 13 positions matching TRBD2. The CDR3 length is 15 residues. CDR1 and CDR2 from the germline V gene are MDHEN and SYDVKM. V lost 7 bases, J lost 2 bases, and 5 bases stayed unmatched.